The 21 T cell receptor beta chains in this list originate from one sample, sequenced in a study of blood T cell repertoires in COVID-19 (dated by TCRdb to 2019 to 2021). The protocol used for the library was the immunoSEQ multiplex PCR assay. TCRdb carries this immuneACCESS record with in-frame sequences only. Its versions omit some clonotypes, under half of them owing to an unresolved V gene in the studies checked, with the rest unexplained. This sample holds tens of thousands of clones; 80% to 90% were observed only once. The ten largest clones represent about 2.5% of the sample. Input material: peripheral blood. The receptors derive from a man in his fifties or sixties with COVID-19, enrolled during active disease.

As concerns this clone: This sample also contains other DNA sequences that code for the same CDR3. The chain couples TRBV6-2 or TRBV6-3 to TRBJ1-1; a weak D match, TRBD1 (6 bases). The V end was cut by 6 bases, the J end by 0 bases, with 11 bases between. The CDR3 has 14 amino acids. Germline V lookup: CDR1 MNHEY, CDR2 SVGEGT. CDR3 nucleotides: TGTGCCAGCAGCTCCGGACAGATGAACACTGAAGCTTTCTTT. As protein: CASSSGQMNTEAFF.

The genes are TRBV4-3 and TRBJ2-1; 12 nucleotides align to TRBD2. Germline V gives CDR1 LGHNA, CDR2 YSLEER. V lost 0 bases and J lost 5; bases outside the gene matches: 2. The CDR3 spans 16 residues. In DNA form, the CDR3 reads TGCGCCAGCAGCCAAGAGACTAGCGGGGGTCACAATGAGCAGTTCTTC. Its translation: CASSQETSGGHNEQFF.

The J gene is TRBJ2-1, the V gene TRBV10-3; the match to TRBD1 covers 11 bases. The trim removed 6 bases at V and 4 bases at J, leaving 5 bases unmatched. There are 15 residues in the CDR3. CDR1 is ENHRY, CDR2 SYGVKD, per germline. In DNA form, the CDR3 reads TGTGCCATCAGCGCGGACAGGGGGCTATACAATGAGCAGTTCTTC. Translation gives CAISADRGLYNEQFF.

V gene TRBV15 combines with J gene TRBJ2-2; D possibly corresponds to TRBD2 (5 bases). Trimming pared 1 base from V and 5 bases from J, leaving 8 bases between. Germline CDR1 is LNHNV and CDR2 is YYDKDF (reference sequence). The CDR3 totals 14 residues. DNA for the CDR3: TGTGCCACCAGCAGAGTGGGGAGAACCGGGGAGCTGTTTTTT. Its protein is CATSRVGRTGELFF.

The chain carries TRBV10-3 and TRBJ2-7; 7 positions agree with TRBD1. After removal of 5 bases from V and 4 bases from J, the junction contained 5 bases not matched to a gene. Per germline, CDR1 ENHRY and CDR2 SYGVKD. This CDR3 is 13 amino acids long. The CDR3 here is CAISRTGEYEQYF. In nucleotides, the CDR3 is TGTGCCATCAGTCGAACAGGGGAATACGAGCAGTACTTC.

This chain uses TRBV5-1 with TRBJ1-4; possible D gene TRBD1, 6 bases. The CDR3 has 14 amino acids. CDR1 and CDR2 from the germline V gene are SGHRS and YFSETQ. Trimming pared 4 bases from V and 7 bases from J, leaving 14 bases between. Written as DNA, the CDR3 is TGCGCCAGCAGCCGGGGAACAGGGAGTGAAAAACTGTTTTTT. It translates to CASSRGTGSEKLFF.

In this sample, this clone turned up once. This sequence joins TRBV3-1 (or the pseudogene TRBV3-2) and TRBJ1-1; D remains unclear. Trimming stripped 1 base from V and 4 bases from J, with 10 bases between. The CDR3 runs 14 residues. Per germline, CDR1 LGHDT and CDR2 YNNKEL (reference sequence). This chain's CDR3 is CASSQVAGSTEAFF. The CDR3 nucleotides are TGTGCCAGCAGCCAAGTGGCAGGCTCCACTGAAGCTTTCTTT.

This chain joins TRBV10-1 and TRBJ1-3; maybe TRBD1 (6 bases). CDR3 length equals 15 residues. The germline gives CDR1 WNHNN, CDR2 SYGVQD (reference sequence). V lost 5 bases, J lost 3 bases, and 14 bases lay in between. The CDR3: CASSKQGRSGNTIYF. CDR3 bases: TGCGCCAGCAGTAAACAGGGAAGGAGTGGAAACACCATATATTTT.

The chain joins TRBV19 to TRBJ1-1; 11 bases map to TRBD1. CDR3 size: 15 residues. V was pared by 0 bases and J by 4 bases, with 1 base of the junction left unmatched. CDR1 is LNHDA, CDR2 SQIVND, per germline (reference sequence). CDR3 coding DNA: TGTGCCAGTAGTATAGATGGGACAGGGGGCACTGAAGCTTTCTTT. It specifies CASSIDGTGGTEAFF.

The chain uses TRBV11-3 and TRBJ2-3; a possible D gene is TRBD2 (6 bases). Trimming took off 1 base at V and 4 bases at J, with 6 bases between the two ends. CDR1 SGHNT and CDR2 YENEEA come from the germline V gene. The CDR3 is made up of 13 amino acids. The CDR3 DNA reads as TGTGCCAGCAGCTTAGCGGGGGCAGATACGCAGTATTTT. Amino acid sequence: CASSLAGADTQYF.

DNA for the CDR3: TGTGCCAGCTCACCACCTGCCGGCAGGGGACCCTACGAGCAGTACTTC. Translated, it gives CASSPPAGRGPYEQYF. The V and J genes are TRBV18 and TRBJ2-7; D perhaps matches TRBD1 (6 bases). CDR1 is KGHSH, CDR2 LQKENI, per germline. The CDR3 is made up of 16 amino acids. V was shortened by 0 bases and J by 2 bases, with 14 bases between the two germline ends. The full variable domain, with the rest looked up from reference TRBV18 and TRBJ2-7, is NAGVMQNPRHLVRRRGQEARLRCSPMKGHSHVYWYRQLPEEGLKFMVYLQKENIIDESGMPKERFSAEFPKEGPSILRIQQVVRGDSAAYFCASSPPAGRGPYEQYFGPGTRLTVT.

This clone was recorded once. The chain has TRBV15 and TRBJ1-4, with TRBD1 identical over 9 bases. Germline loops: CDR1 LNHNV, CDR2 YYDKDF (reference sequence). V dropped 5 bases and J dropped 4; count of bases not matched to a gene: 5. The CDR3 is 15 amino acids. The chain's CDR3 is CATSWDRAINEKLFF. The CDR3 bases are TGTGCCACCAGCTGGGACAGGGCCATTAATGAAAAACTGTTTTTT.

V is TRBV11-2 and J is TRBJ2-5; D is uncertain. The V and J ends lost 1 base and 0 bases respectively, with 15 bases between them. The CDR3 length is 17 residues. Germline CDR1 is SGHAT and CDR2 is FQNNGV. The CDR3 loop reads CASSLGVVRGYQETQYF. DNA for the CDR3: TGTGCCAGCAGCTTAGGAGTTGTTAGAGGATACCAAGAGACCCAGTACTTC.

CDR3 protein: CASSGTGNTGELFF. CDR3 coding DNA: TGTGCCAGCTCCGGGACAGGGAACACCGGGGAGCTGTTTTTT. The chain links TRBV28 to TRBJ2-2, with 8 bases lining up with TRBD1. Per germline, CDR1 MDHEN and CDR2 SYDVKM. This CDR3 has 14 residues. V lost 8 bases and J lost 1; bases outside the gene matches: 3.

This clone was seen a few times. The V call is TRBV29-1, the J call TRBJ1-5; D gene ambiguous. The CDR3 totals 13 residues. In germline, CDR1 is SQVTM, CDR2 ANQGSEA. V lost 4 bases and J 5 bases, leaving 12 bases between the germline ends. The CDR3, as DNA: TGCAGCGTTGCCGGGGAGATCGATCAGCCCCAGCATTTT. Its translation is CSVAGEIDQPQHF.

Details on this clone: One end of the junction is discordant with germline, which a read error may explain. The J gene is TRBJ1-5, the V gene TRBV28, with 7 positions matching TRBD1. The germline gives CDR1 MDHEN, CDR2 SYDVKM. The CDR3 has 12 residues. This CDR3 reads CAGGTTDQPQHF. The CDR3 region has the DNA TGCGCAGGGGGGACCACAGATCAGCCCCAGCATTTT.

This clone was seen only once. V and J are TRBV20-1 and TRBJ1-1; 8 positions match TRBD1. This CDR3 is built from 13 residues. V shed 3 bases, J shed 7 bases, and the junction held 7 bases outside the gene matches. The germline gives CDR1 DFQATT, CDR2 SNEGSKA (reference sequence). CDR3 amino acids: CSASEQGDSEAFF. Written as DNA, the CDR3 is TGCAGTGCTAGTGAACAGGGGGATAGTGAAGCTTTCTTT.

This clone was seen only once. J is TRBJ1-5 and V is TRBV12-2. TRBV12-2 counts as a pseudogene. The CDR3 loop spans 14 amino acids. The chain's CDR3 is CASRPGGVNQPQHF. CDR3 coding DNA: TGTGCAAGTCGCCCCGGGGGAGTTAATCAGCCCCAGCATTTT.

The genes are TRBV3-1 (or the pseudogene TRBV3-2) and TRBJ1-4; D might be TRBD1 (6 bases). Trimming removed 1 base from V and 14 bases from J, with 8 bases in between. This CDR3 is 11 amino acids long. Germline loops: CDR1 LGHDT, CDR2 YNNKEL (reference sequence). The CDR3 sequence is CASSQAGALFF. The CDR3 DNA is TGTGCCAGCAGCCAAGCAGGGGCCCTGTTTTTT.

The table lists this clone with a few counts. Here the CDR3 reads CATLRGVADTQYF. DNA of the CDR3: TGTGCCACACTCCGCGGGGTAGCAGATACGCAGTATTTT. The chain links TRBV6-6 to TRBJ2-3, with D possibly TRBD2 on 6 matching bases. CDR1 and CDR2 (germline): MNHNY, SVGAGI (reference sequence). CDR3 length: 13 residues. Trimming removed 10 bases from V and 4 bases from J, with 15 bases in between.

The V and J genes are TRBV2 and TRBJ1-6; 9 positions agree with TRBD1. The CDR3 extends over 14 amino acids. Per germline, CDR1 SNHLY and CDR2 FYNNEI. Trimming cost V 6 bases and J 9 bases; bases outside gene matches: 6. The CDR3 is CASSPTGGTSPLHF. The CDR3 bases are TGTGCCAGCAGCCCGACAGGGGGAACTTCACCCCTCCACTTT.